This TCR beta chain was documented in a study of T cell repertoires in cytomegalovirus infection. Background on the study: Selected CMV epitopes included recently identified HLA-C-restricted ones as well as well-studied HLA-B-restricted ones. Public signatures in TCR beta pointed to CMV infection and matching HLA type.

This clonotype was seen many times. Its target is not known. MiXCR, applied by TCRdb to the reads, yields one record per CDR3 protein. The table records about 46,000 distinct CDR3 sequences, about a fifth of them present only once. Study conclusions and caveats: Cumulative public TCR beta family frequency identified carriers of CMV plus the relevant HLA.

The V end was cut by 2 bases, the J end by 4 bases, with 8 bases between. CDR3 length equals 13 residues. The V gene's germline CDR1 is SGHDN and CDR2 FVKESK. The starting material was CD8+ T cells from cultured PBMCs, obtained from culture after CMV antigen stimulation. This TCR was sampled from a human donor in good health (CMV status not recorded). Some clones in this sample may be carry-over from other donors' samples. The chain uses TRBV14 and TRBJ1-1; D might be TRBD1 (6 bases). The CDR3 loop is CASSQTGPTEAFF. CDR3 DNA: TGTGCCAGCAGCCAAACAGGGCCCACTGAAGCTTTCTTT.